This record concerns one TCR beta chain sequence. What it binds is unknown. Germline V gene data show CDR1 as SGHRS and CDR2 as YFSETQ. The length of the CDR3 is 16 residues. Unmatched junction bases numbered 12, after V lost 2 bases and J lost 7 bases. Investigators spread the genomic DNA of each subset evenly over several immunoSEQ plates. Profiled with immunoSEQ multiplex PCR; TCRdb holds only in-frame clones, not every one. The sample includes 1,400,000 or so clones, 98% to 99% of them seen just once. The data originate from a study of shared clonotypes between healthy human individuals. The study's findings and limits: With few donors, the genetic and exposure-history diversity represented was limited. Tissue TCR repertoires likely differ from these blood-only repertoires. In general, naive subsets displayed greater estimated richness than memory subsets did.

The V gene is TRBV5-1, the J gene TRBJ2-3; 8 bases map to TRBD2. This sequence was found in a man aged 25-40 years in good health. The sequenced sample consisted of naive CD4+ T cells sorted from blood. Subset: CD45RA+ positively selected. CDR3 in DNA: TGCGCCAGCAGCTTCAATCGGGAGGGCCGGGGGAATACGCAGTATTTT. Residues: CASSFNREGRGNTQYF.